This T cell receptor (beta chain) was sequenced during a study of blood T cell repertoires in COVID-19 (dated by TCRdb to the early 2020s). Study-level background: Samples from collaborators originated in the United States, Italy and Spain and spanned both the acute and convalescent phases of COVID-19. The material from the prospective study consisted of cDNA or gDNA derived from T cells, B-cell-depleted T cells, or PBMCs. Where available, HLA class I and class II types were obtained from metadata supplied by the sample provider rather than from assay-based typing. The repertoires were made available in a free public database intended to serve as a resource for research on the immune response to SARS-CoV-2. The sample metadata nearly always contained a de-identified subject ID, COVID-19 status, age in years and sex. Samples came from the ongoing ImmuneRACE study (first 160 participants) plus 1,254 subjects from 6 global collaborators. Deeply sampled blood TCRbeta repertoires from subjects exposed to, actively infected with, or recovered from COVID-19 were included in the dataset. The study at large found these results: Clinical and demographic metadata were provided uncurated, with the amount varying by source and participant.

Comments on this clone: Its target antigen remains unknown. No much larger clone exists at a distance of one base, and base qualities are not known.

TCRbeta CDR3 regions were amplified from genomic DNA by means of the immunoSEQ Assay, a bias-controlled multiplex PCR. Per the original workflow: Within the assay, amplification of reference gene primers was used to estimate how many nucleated cells each sample contained. Sequence reads were collapsed and filtered to measure the absolute abundance of every unique TCRbeta CDR3 rearrangement. Productive Simpson clonality was computed per sample as the square root of Simpson's diversity index over productive rearrangements. TCRdb re-hosts the immuneACCESS table, in-frame sequences only. Its copies lack some clones; in the studies checked, an unresolved V gene accounts for under half of them, and the cause for the rest is not known. V, J and clone size were drawn from that table, and D and trimming were deduced from the DNA. This sample is represented by around 32,000 clones; 86% of them were singletons. The ten biggest clones cover 4.5% to 6.5% of the sample.

Each collaborating institution followed its own protocols to collect whole blood in K2EDTA tubes. For TCRbeta analysis, collaborators shipped samples in one of three forms: frozen whole blood, isolated PBMCs, or DNA extracted from either of those sample types. V has 3 bases trimmed and J has 8 bases trimmed; junction bases matching no gene number 3. Inclusive of the bounding cysteine and phenylalanine, the CDR3 is 13 residues long. Only the CDR3 portion is preserved as DNA: 39 bases, with reading frame beginning at the first base. The germline V gene gives CDR1 as SGDLS and CDR2 as YYNGEE. This chain is built from TRBV9 and TRBJ2-1; 9 central bases correspond to TRBD1. The sample consisted of peripheral blood. The clonotype originates from a woman older than 75 with active or convalescent COVID-19. The base sequence is TGTGCCAGCAGCGCATGGACAGGGGATGAGCAGTTCTTC. This translates into CASSAWTGDEQFF.